A single sample is the source of the 29 T cell receptor beta chains below, sequenced in a study of T cell responses to AZD1222 COVID-19 vaccine. Here immunoSEQ multiplex PCR was the method, and the copy in TCRdb shows in-frame clones only, minus some. There are roughly 150,000 clones in the sample; about 90% occur only once, and 1.9% lies in the top ten. The sequenced sample was peripheral blood, obtained on day 0 of AZD1222 vaccination. All receptors come from an adult in good health.

The chain joins TRBV11-2 to TRBJ1-4, with TRBD1 as a possible D gene (6 bases). Trimming removed 5 bases from V and 8 bases from J, with 18 bases in between. This CDR3 region has 15 residues. Germline V gene sequence: CDR1 SGHAT, CDR2 FQNNGV. The CDR3 here is CASSPAGGGGEKLFF. The CDR3, as DNA: TGTGCCAGCAGCCCTGCCGGGGGCGGTGGGGAAAAACTGTTTTTT.

The chain couples TRBV9 to TRBJ1-2; TRBD1 matches 9 bases. Trimming cost V 3 bases and J 0 bases; bases outside gene matches: 12. Per germline, CDR1 SGDLS and CDR2 YYNGEE. The CDR3 runs to 18 residues. The CDR3: CASSATTGTGRANYGYTF. In DNA form, the CDR3 reads TGTGCCAGCAGCGCCACGACCGGGACAGGGCGAGCTAACTATGGCTACACCTTC.

The V and J genes are TRBV28 and TRBJ2-7; 7 bases map to TRBD1. The CDR3 is 14 residues long. V lost 3 bases and J lost 1; bases outside the gene matches: 3. Germline V gives CDR1 MDHEN, CDR2 SYDVKM. Here the CDR3 reads CASSFGTASYEQYF. As DNA, the CDR3 is TGTGCCAGCAGTTTCGGGACAGCGTCCTACGAGCAGTACTTC.

The V call is TRBV7-2, the J call TRBJ1-1, with TRBD1 identical over 7 bases. J lost 3 bases, V lost 5 bases, and 9 bases had no gene match. The CDR3 totals 15 residues. Germline lookup yields CDR1 SGHTA and CDR2 FQGNSA. CDR3 bases: TGTGCCAGCAGCACCGTGACAGGGAAGCACACTGAAGCTTTCTTT. This sequence encodes CASSTVTGKHTEAFF. The full variable domain, with the rest looked up from reference TRBV7-2 and TRBJ1-1, is GAGVSQSPSNKVTEKGKDVELRCDPISGHTALYWYRQSLGQGLEFLIYFQGNSAPDKSGLPSDRFSAERTGGSVSTLTIQRTQQEDSAVYLCASSTVTGKHTEAFFGQGTRLTVV.

The rearrangement joins TRBV29-1 to TRBJ1-1, with 9 bases lining up with TRBD1. Germline V gene data show CDR1 as SQVTM and CDR2 as ANQGSEA. This CDR3 is built from 14 residues. J was trimmed by 1 base and V by 6 bases; bases with no gene match: 6. In DNA form, the CDR3 reads TGCAGCGTCATCGGACAGGGGAAGAACACTGAAGCTTTCTTT. As protein: CSVIGQGKNTEAFF.

The chain joins TRBV3-1 (or the pseudogene TRBV3-2) to TRBJ1-1, with D uncertain. Germline CDR1 and CDR2: LGHDT and YNNKEL (reference sequence). This CDR3 spans 12 amino acids. With 1 base removed from V and 1 base from J, the gap between germline ends came to 1 base. The CDR3 DNA reads as TGTGCCAGCAGCCAAGGGAACACTGAAGCTTTCTTT. It codes for CASSQGNTEAFF.

The chain links TRBV11-1 to TRBJ2-1; 11 bases are shared with TRBD2. J was trimmed by 4 bases and V by 5 bases; bases with no gene match: 4. The CDR3 totals 15 residues. Germline-derived CDR1 and CDR2 are SGHAT and FQDESV (reference sequence). The chain's CDR3 is CASSPGLADYNEQFF. In DNA, the CDR3 is TGTGCCAGCAGCCCGGGACTAGCGGATTACAATGAGCAGTTCTTC.

The gene calls are TRBV27 and TRBJ2-7; 8 bases are shared with TRBD1. J gave up 0 bases and V 6 bases, and 7 bases lay outside the gene matches. CDR1 is MNHEY, CDR2 SMNVEV, per germline (reference sequence). The CDR3 has 15 amino acids. The CDR3 sequence: CASRPRTGSSYEQYF. The CDR3, as DNA: TGTGCCAGCAGACCCAGGACAGGGAGCTCCTACGAGCAGTACTTC.

This chain connects TRBV11-3 to TRBJ2-7; D not resolved. Germline-derived CDR1 and CDR2 are SGHNT and YENEEA. The CDR3 contains 14 residues. Trimming cost V 1 base and J 0 bases, with 7 bases left between them. The CDR3 protein is CASSLGPSSYEQYF. The CDR3 region has the DNA TGTGCCAGCAGCTTAGGACCTAGCTCCTACGAGCAGTACTTC.

This chain connects TRBV28 to TRBJ2-1; D gene unclear. CDR1 is MDHEN and CDR2 is SYDVKM in the germline V gene. With 10 bases removed from V and 1 base from J, the gap between germline ends came to 14 bases. This CDR3 region has 14 residues. For the CDR3, the DNA is TGTGCCACCGGGCCCCTAGGTTCCTACAATGAGCAGTTCTTC. This encodes CATGPLGSYNEQFF.

The chain recombines TRBV28 with TRBJ2-3, with TRBD1 as a possible D gene (5 bases). The CDR3 loop spans 18 amino acids. V was clipped by 2 bases and J by 8 bases, with 26 bases between them. CDR1 is MDHEN and CDR2 is SYDVKM in the germline V gene. The DNA of the CDR3 is TGTGCCAGCAGTTTAAGCGAAGGCGCAGGGCGGTATTTAGGTACGCAGTATTTT. It yields the protein CASSLSEGAGRYLGTQYF.

This chain links TRBV27 with TRBJ1-1, with D perhaps matching TRBD1 (5 bases). Trimming left V 3 bases short and J 5 bases short, with 16 bases between. Germline lookup yields CDR1 MNHEY and CDR2 SMNVEV (reference sequence). The CDR3 spans 15 residues. The CDR3 nucleotides read TGTGCCAGCAGTTTGTGGGCAGGGAAGGTAACTGAAGCTTTCTTT. Protein product: CASSLWAGKVTEAFF.

This chain links TRBV7-8 with TRBJ1-1; D is uncertain. The V end was cut by 1 base, the J end by 1 base, with 4 bases between. This CDR3 is 13 amino acids long. In germline, CDR1 is SGHVS, CDR2 FQNEAQ. This CDR3 reads CASSLEPNTEAFF. For the CDR3, the DNA is TGTGCCAGCAGCTTAGAGCCGAACACTGAAGCTTTCTTT.

The V call is TRBV19, the J call TRBJ2-2, with D maybe TRBD1 (6 bases). V shed 5 bases and J shed 2 bases, with 9 bases lying between them. This CDR3 comprises 14 residues. Germline V lookup: CDR1 LNHDA, CDR2 SQIVND (reference sequence). The CDR3 spells CASSHRVNTGELFF. Written as DNA, the CDR3 is TGTGCCAGTAGTCACAGGGTTAACACCGGGGAGCTGTTTTTT.

The gene calls are TRBV19 and TRBJ1-5; 8 nucleotides match TRBD1. Germline CDR1 reads LNHDA; CDR2 reads SQIVND (reference sequence). CDR3 length equals 17 residues. The trim removed 9 bases at V and 4 bases at J, leaving 17 bases unmatched. CDR3 in DNA: TGTGCCAGCAGGGGCCAACCCGGGACAGGTGGTAATCAGCCCCAGCATTTT. As protein: CASRGQPGTGGNQPQHF.

The rearrangement uses TRBV28 and TRBJ1-1; D is possibly TRBD1 (5 bases). V was shortened by 3 bases and J by 4 bases, with 12 bases between the two germline ends. CDR3 length equals 14 residues. The germline gives CDR1 MDHEN, CDR2 SYDVKM. The DNA for the CDR3 is TGTGCCAGCAGTTTCGGGGGGGTGGGCACTGAAGCTTTCTTT. Translating gives CASSFGGVGTEAFF. The full variable domain, in which reference TRBV28 and TRBJ1-1 provide the parts outside the CDR3, is DVKVTQSSRYLVKRTGEKVFLECVQDMDHENMFWYRQDPGLGLRLIYFSYDVKMKEKGDIPEGYSVSREKKERFSLILESASTNQTSMYLCASSFGGVGTEAFFGQGTRLTVV.

This rearrangement joins TRBV7-2 to TRBJ2-7; 7 positions match TRBD1. CDR1 is SGHTA, CDR2 FQGNSA, per germline. Trimming cost V 5 bases and J 1 base; bases outside gene matches: 11. This CDR3 spans 16 amino acids. As DNA, the CDR3 is TGTGCCAGCAGCATTAGGGGGCAGGGGCTTTCCTACGAGCAGTACTTC. Translated: CASSIRGQGLSYEQYF.

The chain couples TRBV19 to TRBJ1-1; D is unclear. The CDR3 totals 15 residues. Trimming removed 3 bases at V and 6 bases at J, with 17 bases between. The germline V gene encodes CDR1 LNHDA and CDR2 SQIVND (reference sequence). Here the CDR3 DNA reads TGTGCCAGTAGTATGCGGGCGGTCGCCGAGCCTGAAGCTTTCTTT. Translated, it gives CASSMRAVAEPEAFF.

The chain recombines TRBV19 with TRBJ1-2; D might be TRBD1 (6 bases). V was cut by 7 bases and J by 6 bases, with 21 bases left in between. This CDR3 comprises 15 residues. CDR1 LNHDA and CDR2 SQIVND come from the germline V gene (reference sequence). The CDR3, as DNA: TGTGCCAGTAACCTCCCCGTGGGGGCAGGTAATGGCTACACCTTC. Translation: CASNLPVGAGNGYTF.

This chain joins TRBV30 and TRBJ1-3; tentatively, D is TRBD1 (5 bases). The CDR3 is 16 residues long. The ends were cut back, 2 bases at V and 1 base at J, with 15 bases in the middle. CDR1 and CDR2 from the germline V gene are GTSNPN and SVGIG (reference sequence). The CDR3 loop reads CAWSSPRGTSGNTIYF. In DNA form, the CDR3 reads TGTGCCTGGAGTTCCCCAAGGGGTACGTCTGGAAACACCATATATTTT.

The V call is TRBV19, the J call TRBJ1-2, with D possibly TRBD1 on 5 matching bases. Trimming shortened V by 3 bases and J by 5 bases, and 19 bases separated the two germline ends. CDR1 and CDR2 (germline): LNHDA, SQIVND (reference sequence). The CDR3 spans 16 residues. This CDR3 reads CASSMGEGTSWYGYTF. CDR3 DNA sequence: TGTGCCAGTAGTATGGGGGAAGGGACGTCATGGTATGGCTACACCTTC. Full variable domain (rest looked up from reference TRBV19 and TRBJ1-2): DGGITQSPKYLFRKEGQNVTLSCEQNLNHDAMYWYRQDPGQGLRLIYYSQIVNDFQKGDIAEGYSVSREKKESFPLTVTSAQKNPTAFYLCASSMGEGTSWYGYTFGSGTRLTVV.

The genes are TRBV29-1 and TRBJ2-7, with D perhaps matching TRBD2 (5 bases). The germline gives CDR1 SQVTM, CDR2 ANQGSEA. Trimming stripped 4 bases from V and 2 bases from J, with 18 bases between. This CDR3 is 15 amino acids long. The CDR3 spells CSVGVVVEGAYEQYF. The CDR3 DNA follows: TGCAGCGTTGGTGTAGTAGTAGAGGGCGCCTACGAGCAGTACTTC.

This clone was recorded once. V is TRBV19 and J is TRBJ1-2; D unclear. This CDR3 is built from 17 residues. Germline V gives CDR1 LNHDA, CDR2 SQIVND (reference sequence). Trimming pared 1 base from V and 0 bases from J, leaving 15 bases between. In nucleotides, the CDR3 is TGTGCCAGTAGTATAGGGCGAGCGGTCGCGGCTAACTATGGCTACACCTTC. This codes for CASSIGRAVAANYGYTF.

The chain employs TRBV7-2 and TRBJ1-4; possibly TRBD1 for D (6 bases). The germline V and J ends were trimmed by 4 bases and 3 bases, with 12 bases remaining between them. Germline CDR1 SGHTA, CDR2 FQGNSA. CDR3 size: 15 residues. The CDR3 region has the DNA TGTGCCAGCAGCTACCAAGGGGGTTCTAATGAAAAACTGTTTTTT. Residues: CASSYQGGSNEKLFF.

The rearrangement links TRBV5-1 to TRBJ2-7; the match to TRBD1 covers 10 bases. The V gene end was trimmed by 0 bases and the J gene end by 2 bases; junction bases not matched to a gene: 5. The germline CDR1 and CDR2 sequences are SGHRS and YFSETQ. There are 16 residues in the CDR3. CDR3 in amino acids: CASSLESTGGPYEQYF. Written as DNA, the CDR3 is TGCGCCAGCAGCTTGGAGTCGACAGGGGGCCCCTACGAGCAGTACTTC.

The chain employs TRBV7-9 and TRBJ1-1; perhaps TRBD1 as D (5 bases). Trimming removed 5 bases at V and 2 bases at J, with 12 bases between. Germline V gene data show CDR1 as SEHNR and CDR2 as FQNEAQ (reference sequence). The CDR3 totals 14 residues. The CDR3 nucleotides read TGTGCCAGCAGCCGGGCAGGGATAAACACTGAAGCTTTCTTT. Translation: CASSRAGINTEAFF.

The chain recombines TRBV28 with TRBJ1-2; 7 bases are shared with TRBD1. The CDR3 sequence is 14 residues long. Trimming removed 9 bases from V and 8 bases from J; junction bases left unmatched: 15. Germline V CDR1 and CDR2: MDHEN, SYDVKM. CDR3 bases: TGTGCCAGTCACGAACAGGGGCCCCTCGGGGGCTACACCTTC. Translating gives CASHEQGPLGGYTF.

V gene TRBV12-5 combines with J gene TRBJ2-2; TRBD2 matches at 12 bases. The CDR3 extends over 14 amino acids. Germline CDR1 and CDR2: LGHNT and FRNRAP. Trimming cost V 5 bases and J 6 bases; bases outside gene matches: 1. CDR3: CASGPSGRAGELFF. Here the CDR3 DNA reads TGTGCTAGTGGTCCTAGCGGGAGGGCCGGGGAGCTGTTTTTT.

The chain uses TRBV28 and TRBJ2-5, with 7 bases identical to TRBD2. With V trimmed by 5 bases and J by 7 bases, 7 bases remained unmatched. The germline CDR1 and CDR2 sequences are MDHEN and SYDVKM. The CDR3 loop spans 13 amino acids. The CDR3 loop is CASSPSGEGTQYF. CDR3 bases: TGTGCCAGCAGTCCTAGTGGGGAGGGGACCCAGTACTTC.